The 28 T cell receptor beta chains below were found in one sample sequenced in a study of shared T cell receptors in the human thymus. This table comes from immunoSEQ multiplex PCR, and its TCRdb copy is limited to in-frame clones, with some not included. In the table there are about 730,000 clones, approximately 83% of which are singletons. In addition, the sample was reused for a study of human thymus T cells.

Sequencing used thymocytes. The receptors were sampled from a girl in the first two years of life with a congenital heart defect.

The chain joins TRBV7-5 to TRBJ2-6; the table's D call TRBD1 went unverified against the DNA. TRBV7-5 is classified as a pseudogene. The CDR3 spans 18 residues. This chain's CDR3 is CARSFSGQVFSGANVLTF. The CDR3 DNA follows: TGTGCCAGAAGCTTCAGTGGACAGGTGTTCTCTGGGGCCAACGTCCTGACTTTC.

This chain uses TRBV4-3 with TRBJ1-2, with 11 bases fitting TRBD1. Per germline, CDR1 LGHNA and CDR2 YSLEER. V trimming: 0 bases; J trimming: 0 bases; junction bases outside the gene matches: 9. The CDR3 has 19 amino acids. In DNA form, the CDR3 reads TGCGCCAGCAGCCAAGATAGGACAGGGGGCGCGTTAGCTAACTATGGCTACACCTTC. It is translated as CASSQDRTGGALANYGYTF.

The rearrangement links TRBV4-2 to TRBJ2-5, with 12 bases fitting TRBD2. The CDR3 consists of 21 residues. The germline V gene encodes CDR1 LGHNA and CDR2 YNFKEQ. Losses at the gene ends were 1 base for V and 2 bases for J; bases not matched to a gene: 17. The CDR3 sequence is CASSQVPRRPTSGGPQETQYF. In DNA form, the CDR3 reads TGTGCCAGCAGCCAAGTGCCCCGCAGACCCACTAGCGGGGGGCCTCAAGAGACCCAGTACTTC.

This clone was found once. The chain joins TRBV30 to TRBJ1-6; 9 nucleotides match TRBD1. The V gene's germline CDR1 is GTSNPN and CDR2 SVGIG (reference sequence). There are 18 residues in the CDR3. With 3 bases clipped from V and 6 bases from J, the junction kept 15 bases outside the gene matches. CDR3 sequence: CAWRPPIRTGESNSPLHF. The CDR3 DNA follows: TGTGCCTGGAGGCCCCCGATACGGACAGGGGAAAGTAATTCACCCCTCCACTTT.

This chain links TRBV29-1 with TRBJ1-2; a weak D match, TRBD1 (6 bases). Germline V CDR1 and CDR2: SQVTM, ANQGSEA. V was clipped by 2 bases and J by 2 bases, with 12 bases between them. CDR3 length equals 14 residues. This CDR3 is CSVETGFGNYGYTF. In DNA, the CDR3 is TGCAGCGTTGAAACAGGGTTTGGGAACTATGGCTACACCTTC.

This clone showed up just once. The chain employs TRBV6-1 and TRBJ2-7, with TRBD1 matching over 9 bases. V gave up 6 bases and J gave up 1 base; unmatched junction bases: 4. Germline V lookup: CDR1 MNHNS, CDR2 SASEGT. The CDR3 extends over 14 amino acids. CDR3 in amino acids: CASREDRGSYEQYF. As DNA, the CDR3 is TGTGCCAGCAGGGAGGACAGGGGTTCCTACGAGCAGTACTTC.

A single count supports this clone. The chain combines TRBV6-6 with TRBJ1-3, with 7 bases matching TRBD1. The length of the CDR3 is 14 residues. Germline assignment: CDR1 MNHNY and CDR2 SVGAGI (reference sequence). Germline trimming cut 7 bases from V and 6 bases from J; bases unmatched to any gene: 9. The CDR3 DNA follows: TGTGCCAGCACCTCACAGGGGAACCCAAACACCATATATTTT. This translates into CASTSQGNPNTIYF.

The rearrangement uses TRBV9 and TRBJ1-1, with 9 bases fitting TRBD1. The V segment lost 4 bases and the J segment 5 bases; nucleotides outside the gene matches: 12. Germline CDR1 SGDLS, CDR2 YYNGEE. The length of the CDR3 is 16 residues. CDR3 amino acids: CASSPGDRVFRTEAFF. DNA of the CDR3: TGTGCCAGCAGCCCAGGGGACAGGGTTTTTAGGACTGAAGCTTTCTTT.

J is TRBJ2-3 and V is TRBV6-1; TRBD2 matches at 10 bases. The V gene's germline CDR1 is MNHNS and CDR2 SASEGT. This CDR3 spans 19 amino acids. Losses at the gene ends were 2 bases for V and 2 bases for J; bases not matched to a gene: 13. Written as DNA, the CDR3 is TGTGCCAGCAGTGAAAAAGGGTTAGCGGGGGGACCGACCACAGATACGCAGTATTTT. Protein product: CASSEKGLAGGPTTDTQYF.

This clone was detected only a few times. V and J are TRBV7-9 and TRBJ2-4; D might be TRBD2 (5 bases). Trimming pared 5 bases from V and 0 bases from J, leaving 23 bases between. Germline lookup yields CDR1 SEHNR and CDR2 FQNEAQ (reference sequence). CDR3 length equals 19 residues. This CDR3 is CASSLRVGEPTSAKNIQYF. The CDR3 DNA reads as TGTGCCAGCAGCCTGAGGGTCGGGGAACCGACTTCAGCCAAAAACATTCAGTACTTC. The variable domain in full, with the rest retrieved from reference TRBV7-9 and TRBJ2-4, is DTGVSQNPRHKITKRGQNVTFRCDPISEHNRLYWYRQTLGQGPEFLTYFQNEAQLEKSRLLSDRFSAERPKGSFSTLEIQRTEQGDSAMYLCASSLRVGEPTSAKNIQYFGAGTRLSVL.

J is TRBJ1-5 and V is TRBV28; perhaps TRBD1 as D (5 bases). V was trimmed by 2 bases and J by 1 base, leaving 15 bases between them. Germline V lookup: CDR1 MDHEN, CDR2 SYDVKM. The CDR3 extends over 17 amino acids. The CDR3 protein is CASSLECRAVSNQPQHF. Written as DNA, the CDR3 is TGTGCCAGCAGTTTAGAATGCAGGGCTGTCAGCAATCAGCCCCAGCATTTT.

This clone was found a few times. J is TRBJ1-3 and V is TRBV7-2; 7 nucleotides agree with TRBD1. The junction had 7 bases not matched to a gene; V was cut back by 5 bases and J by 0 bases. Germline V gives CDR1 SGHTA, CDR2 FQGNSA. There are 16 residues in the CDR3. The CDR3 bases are TGTGCCAGCAGCGCGCAGGACAGGAGCTCTGGAAACACCATATATTTT. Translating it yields CASSAQDRSSGNTIYF.

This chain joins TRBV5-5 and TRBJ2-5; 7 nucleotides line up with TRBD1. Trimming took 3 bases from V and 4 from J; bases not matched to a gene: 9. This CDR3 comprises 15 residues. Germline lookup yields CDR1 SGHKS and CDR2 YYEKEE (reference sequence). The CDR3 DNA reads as TGTGCCAGCAGCTGCCGACAGGGAGTGGGAGAGACCCAGTACTTC. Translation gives CASSCRQGVGETQYF.

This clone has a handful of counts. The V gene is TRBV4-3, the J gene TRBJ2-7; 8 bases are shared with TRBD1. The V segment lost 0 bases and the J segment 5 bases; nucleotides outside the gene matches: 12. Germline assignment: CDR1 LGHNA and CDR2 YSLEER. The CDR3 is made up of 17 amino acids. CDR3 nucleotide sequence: TGCGCCAGCAGCCAAGATCGGGACAGGCACGGATGGCACGAGCAGTACTTC. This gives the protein CASSQDRDRHGWHEQYF.

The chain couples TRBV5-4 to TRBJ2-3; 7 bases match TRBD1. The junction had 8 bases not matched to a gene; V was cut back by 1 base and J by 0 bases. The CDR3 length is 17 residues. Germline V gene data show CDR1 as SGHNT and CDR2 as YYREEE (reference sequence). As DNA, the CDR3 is TGTGCCAGCAGCTTGTTGGACCCGGGACAGAGCACAGATACGCAGTATTTT. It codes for CASSLLDPGQSTDTQYF.

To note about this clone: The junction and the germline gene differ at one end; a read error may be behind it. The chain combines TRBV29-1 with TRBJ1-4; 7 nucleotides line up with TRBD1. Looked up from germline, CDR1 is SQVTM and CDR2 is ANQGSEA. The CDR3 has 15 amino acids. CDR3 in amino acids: CSVVGGPLAPGQILF. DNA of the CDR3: TGCAGCGTTGTTGGGGGTCCGCTTGCGCCGGGACAGATTCTGTTT. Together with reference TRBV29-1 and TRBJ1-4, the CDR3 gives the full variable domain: SAVISQKPSRDICQRGTSLTIQCQVDSQVTMMFWYRQQPGQSLTLIATANQGSEATYESGFVIDKFPISRPNLTFSTLTVSNMSPEDSSIYLCSVVGGPLAPGQILFGSGTQLSVL.

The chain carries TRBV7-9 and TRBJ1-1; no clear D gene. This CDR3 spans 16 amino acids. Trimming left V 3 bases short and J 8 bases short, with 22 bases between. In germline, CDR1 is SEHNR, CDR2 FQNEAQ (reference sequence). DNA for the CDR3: TGTGCCAGCAGCTTCAGAAAGGACTGGGTAATGTGGGAAGCTTTCTTT. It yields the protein CASSFRKDWVMWEAFF.

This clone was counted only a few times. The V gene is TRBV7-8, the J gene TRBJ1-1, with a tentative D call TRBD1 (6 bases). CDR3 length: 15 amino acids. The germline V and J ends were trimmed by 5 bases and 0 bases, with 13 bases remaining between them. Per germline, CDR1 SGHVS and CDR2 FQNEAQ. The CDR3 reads CASSTQGGVNTEAFF. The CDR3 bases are TGTGCCAGCAGCACCCAAGGGGGTGTGAACACTGAAGCTTTCTTT.

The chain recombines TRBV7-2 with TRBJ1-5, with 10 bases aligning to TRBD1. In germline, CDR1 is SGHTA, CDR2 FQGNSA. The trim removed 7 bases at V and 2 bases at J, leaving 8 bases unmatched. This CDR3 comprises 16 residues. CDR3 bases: TGTGCCAGCAACCTCGACAGGGGGCAGGGCAATCAGCCCCAGCATTTT. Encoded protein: CASNLDRGQGNQPQHF. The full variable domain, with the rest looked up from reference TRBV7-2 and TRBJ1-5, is GAGVSQSPSNKVTEKGKDVELRCDPISGHTALYWYRQSLGQGLEFLIYFQGNSAPDKSGLPSDRFSAERTGGSVSTLTIQRTQQEDSAVYLCASNLDRGQGNQPQHFGDGTRLSIL.

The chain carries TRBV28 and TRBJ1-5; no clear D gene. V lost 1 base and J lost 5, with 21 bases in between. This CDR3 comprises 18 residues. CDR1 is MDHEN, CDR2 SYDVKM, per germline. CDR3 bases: TGTGCCAGCAGTTTATTTACGAGTAGCTGGGTGAGGGATCAGCCCCAGCATTTT. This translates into CASSLFTSSWVRDQPQHF.

The CDR3 DNA reads as TGTGCCAGCAGTCCACCAACTAACAGGTCCCACAACTATGGCTACACCTTC. Amino acid sequence: CASSPPTNRSHNYGYTF. The chain links TRBV28 to TRBJ1-2; tentatively, D is TRBD1 (5 bases). V gave up 5 bases and J gave up 2 bases, with 21 bases separating them. The CDR3 covers 17 residues. Germline CDR1 and CDR2: MDHEN and SYDVKM.

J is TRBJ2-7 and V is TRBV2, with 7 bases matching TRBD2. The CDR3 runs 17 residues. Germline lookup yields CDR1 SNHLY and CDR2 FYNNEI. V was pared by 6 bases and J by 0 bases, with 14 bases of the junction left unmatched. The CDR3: CASRMITGTKSSYEQYF. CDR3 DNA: TGTGCCAGCAGGATGATAACCGGGACTAAAAGCTCCTACGAGCAGTACTTC.

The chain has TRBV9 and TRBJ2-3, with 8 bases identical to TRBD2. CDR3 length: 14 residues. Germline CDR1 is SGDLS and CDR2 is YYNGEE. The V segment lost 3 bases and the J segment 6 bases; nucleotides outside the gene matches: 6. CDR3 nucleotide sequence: TGTGCCAGCAGCGCCGGGGGGGGGTGGGATACGCAGTATTTT. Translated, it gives CASSAGGGWDTQYF.

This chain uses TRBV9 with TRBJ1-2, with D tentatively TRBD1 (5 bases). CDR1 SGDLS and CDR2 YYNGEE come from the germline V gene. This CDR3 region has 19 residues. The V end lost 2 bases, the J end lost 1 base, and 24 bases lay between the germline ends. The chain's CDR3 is CASSVHPDSPQPVNYGYTF. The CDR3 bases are TGTGCCAGCAGCGTTCACCCAGACAGCCCTCAACCGGTTAACTATGGCTACACCTTC.

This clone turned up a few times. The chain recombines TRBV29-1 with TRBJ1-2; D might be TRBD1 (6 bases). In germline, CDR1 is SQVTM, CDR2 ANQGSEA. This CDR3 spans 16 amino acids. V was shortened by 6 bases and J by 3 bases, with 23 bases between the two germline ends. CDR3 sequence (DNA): TGCAGCGTATGCACCAGAAACAGGGAGACCTACTATGGCTACACCTTC. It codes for CSVCTRNRETYYGYTF.

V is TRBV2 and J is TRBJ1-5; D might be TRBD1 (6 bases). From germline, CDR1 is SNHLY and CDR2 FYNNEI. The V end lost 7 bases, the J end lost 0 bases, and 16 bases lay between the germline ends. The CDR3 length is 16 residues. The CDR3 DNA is TGTGCCAGCATGGGGGCGGGGGGTACTAGCAATCAGCCCCAGCATTTT. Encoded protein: CASMGAGGTSNQPQHF.

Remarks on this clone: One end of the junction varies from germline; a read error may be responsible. The CDR3 coding sequence is TGCGCCAGCAGCCAAGAAAAGGGGTCAAGGATCCCGTACACTGAGGCTTTCTTT. Residues: CASSQEKGSRIPYTEAFF. J is TRBJ1-1 and V is TRBV4-3; possible D gene TRBD1, 5 bases. Germline values: CDR1 LGHNA, CDR2 YSLEER. The CDR3 loop spans 18 amino acids.

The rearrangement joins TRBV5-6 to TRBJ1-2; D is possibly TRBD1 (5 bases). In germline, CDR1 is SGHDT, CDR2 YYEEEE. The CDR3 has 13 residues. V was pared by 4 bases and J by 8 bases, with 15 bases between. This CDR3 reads CASSARQRSGYTF. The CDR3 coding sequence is TGTGCCAGCAGCGCTCGACAGAGGAGCGGCTACACCTTC.